A single sample is the source of the 3 T cell receptor beta chains below, sequenced in a study of glioma-infiltrating T cells after dendritic cell vaccination. Data came from immunoSEQ multiplex PCR; TCRdb stores just in-frame clones and leaves some out. The data hold about 32,000 clones, with 85% to 95% observed a single time. The input for sequencing was blood, taken before dendritic cell vaccination. These receptors all stem from a human donor with glioblastoma.

The chain links TRBV5-1 to TRBJ1-5; 8 bases match TRBD1. CDR1 is SGHRS and CDR2 is YFSETQ in the germline V gene. After removal of 4 bases from V and 3 bases from J, the junction contained 3 bases not matched to a gene. The CDR3 has 14 residues. CDR3 sequence (DNA): TGCGCCAGCAGCCCGGGACAGGCCAATCAGCCCCAGCATTTT. This encodes CASSPGQANQPQHF.

This clone has only one observation. The genes are TRBV2 and TRBJ2-1; TRBD1 agrees at 10 bases. Germline V lookup: CDR1 SNHLY, CDR2 FYNNEI. J lost 8 bases, V lost 9 bases, and 10 bases had no gene match. The CDR3 totals 14 residues. CDR3 protein: CASSRDRGPDEQFF. Written as DNA, the CDR3 is TGTGCCAGTAGCCGGGACAGGGGTCCGGATGAGCAGTTCTTC. The full variable domain, completed using reference TRBV2 and TRBJ2-1, is EPEVTQTPSHQVTQMGQEVILRCVPISNHLYFYWYRQILGQKVEFLVSFYNNEISEKSEIFDDQFSVERPDGSNFTLKIRSTKLEDSAMYFCASSRDRGPDEQFFGPGTRLTVL.

This clone was seen a few times. The chain has TRBV6-6 and TRBJ1-2; 9 bases line up with TRBD1. The CDR3 is made up of 14 amino acids. In germline, CDR1 is MNHNY, CDR2 SVGAGI (reference sequence). V shed 10 bases and J 3 bases; nucleotides not matched to a gene: 9. The CDR3 loop is CATTQGAGYYGYTF. CDR3 in DNA: TGTGCCACCACACAGGGGGCAGGGTACTATGGCTACACCTTC.